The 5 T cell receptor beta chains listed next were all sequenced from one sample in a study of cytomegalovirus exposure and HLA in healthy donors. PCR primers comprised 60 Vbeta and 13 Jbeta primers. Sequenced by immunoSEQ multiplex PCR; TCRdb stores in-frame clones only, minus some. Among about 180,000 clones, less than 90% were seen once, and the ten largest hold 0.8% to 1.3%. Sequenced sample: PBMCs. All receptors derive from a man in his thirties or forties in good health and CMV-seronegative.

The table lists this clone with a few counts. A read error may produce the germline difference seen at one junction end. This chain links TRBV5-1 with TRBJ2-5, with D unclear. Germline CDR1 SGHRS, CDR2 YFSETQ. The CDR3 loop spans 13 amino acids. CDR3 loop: CASSLGQSTSADF. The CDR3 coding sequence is TGCGCCAGCAGCTTGGGCCAAAGCACCAGTGCGGACTTC.

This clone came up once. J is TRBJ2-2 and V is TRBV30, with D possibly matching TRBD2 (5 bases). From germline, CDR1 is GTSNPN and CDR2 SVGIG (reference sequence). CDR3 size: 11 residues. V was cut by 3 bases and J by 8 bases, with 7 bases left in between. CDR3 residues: CAWREVGELFF. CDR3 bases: TGTGCCTGGAGGGAGGTTGGGGAGCTGTTTTTT.

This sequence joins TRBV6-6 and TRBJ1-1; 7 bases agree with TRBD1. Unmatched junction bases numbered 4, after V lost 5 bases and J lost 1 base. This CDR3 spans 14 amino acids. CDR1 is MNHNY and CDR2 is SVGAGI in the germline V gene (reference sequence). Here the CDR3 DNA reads TGTGCCAGCAGTCCAGGGGGAGGGAACACTGAAGCTTTCTTT. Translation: CASSPGGGNTEAFF.

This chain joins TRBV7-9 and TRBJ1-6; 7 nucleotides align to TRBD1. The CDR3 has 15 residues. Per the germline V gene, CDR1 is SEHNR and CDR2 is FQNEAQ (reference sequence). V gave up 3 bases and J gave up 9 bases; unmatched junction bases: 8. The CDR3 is CASSFTQGMGSPLHF. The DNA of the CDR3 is TGTGCCAGCAGCTTTACACAGGGGATGGGTTCACCCCTCCACTTT.

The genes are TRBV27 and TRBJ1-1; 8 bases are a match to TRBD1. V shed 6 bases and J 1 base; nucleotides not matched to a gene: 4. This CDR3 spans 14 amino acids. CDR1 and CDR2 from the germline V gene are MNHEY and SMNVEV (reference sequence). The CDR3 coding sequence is TGTGCCAGCAGATCAGGGGGCACGAACACTGAAGCTTTCTTT. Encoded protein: CASRSGGTNTEAFF.